The clone carrying this T cell receptor (beta chain) appeared many times. Its specificity is unknown. This sample was included in a study of neurological immune-mediated disorders. The study, taken as a whole, reports: The most TCR clonal expansion was seen in HTLV-1-associated myelopathy, whereas the least was seen in multiple sclerosis, below the level in healthy controls. Among expanded clones, no CDR3 amino acid sequences were shared across subjects, a pattern suggesting private repertoires in all groups.

CDR1 is SQVTM and CDR2 is ANQGSEA in the germline V gene. CDR3 length equals 13 residues. V lost 4 bases and J lost 4, with 10 bases in between. The sorted libraries were made from over 800,000 CD4+ or CD8+ T cells. One entry per CDR3 protein results from TCRdb running MiXCR on the 5' RACE reads. The sample records 35,000 to 40,000 distinct CDR3 sequences, around a tenth being singletons. What was sequenced was CD4+ T cells from blood. The receptor's source is a woman aged 25 to 39 with HTLV-1-associated myelopathy (HAM/TSP). V and J are TRBV29-1 and TRBJ1-4; D remains ambiguous. The CDR3 protein is CSVGDQRNEKLFF. In DNA, the CDR3 is TGCAGCGTTGGGGATCAACGTAATGAAAAACTGTTTTTT.